What follows are 27 T cell receptor beta chains derived from one specimen sequenced in a study of T cell changes during pregnancy in multiple sclerosis. The protocol was immunoSEQ multiplex PCR, while the TCRdb copy is restricted to in-frame clones and leaves out a portion. The data hold over 50,000 clones, with around 85% observed a single time. This specimen consisted of CD4+ T cells from peripheral blood mononuclear cells, obtained in the third trimester of pregnancy. The receptors were gathered from a female donor with multiple sclerosis, enrolled in a pregnancy study.

This clone was found once. The junction departs from germline at one end; a sequencing error may be responsible. The CDR3, as DNA: TGTGCCAGCAGCCTCGGGACTACTGAAAAACTGTTTTTT. Translating it yields CASSLGTTEKLFF. This sequence joins TRBV7-9 and TRBJ1-4; maybe TRBD1 (5 bases). Germline-derived CDR1 and CDR2 are SEHNR and FQNEAQ (reference sequence). The length of the CDR3 is 13 residues.

V and J are TRBV7-9 and TRBJ2-3, with 9 bases fitting TRBD2. V dropped 5 bases and J dropped 5; count of bases not matched to a gene: 14. CDR3 length: 17 residues. Germline V lookup: CDR1 SEHNR, CDR2 FQNEAQ (reference sequence). The CDR3 loop reads CASSPIGASGEGDTQYF. Written as DNA, the CDR3 is TGTGCCAGCAGCCCAATCGGGGCTAGCGGGGAGGGAGATACGCAGTATTTT.

V is TRBV19 and J is TRBJ2-3; D may be TRBD1 (6 bases). CDR1 and CDR2 (germline): LNHDA, SQIVND (reference sequence). Trimming cost V 4 bases and J 2 bases, with 16 bases left between them. This CDR3 has 16 residues. CDR3 in amino acids: CASSTYRQVTTDTQYF. CDR3 sequence (DNA): TGTGCCAGTAGTACCTACAGACAGGTTACCACAGATACGCAGTATTTT.

The chain uses TRBV19 and TRBJ1-3; D call uncertain. The CDR3 sequence is 15 residues long. Germline assignment: CDR1 LNHDA and CDR2 SQIVND (reference sequence). Trimming removed 1 base at V and 0 bases at J, with 7 bases between. CDR3 nucleotides: TGTGCCAGTAGTATAGGGCAGAACTCTGGAAACACCATATATTTT. Its translation is CASSIGQNSGNTIYF.

This chain links TRBV18 with TRBJ2-5; 7 bases are a match to TRBD2. Germline V lookup: CDR1 KGHSH, CDR2 LQKENI. The CDR3 is made up of 15 amino acids. Trimming at V came to 4 bases and at J to 3 bases, leaving 8 bases not matched to a gene. CDR3 DNA: TGTGCCAGCTCACGGACTAGACGGGAGGAAGAGACCCAGTACTTC. Amino acids: CASSRTRREEETQYF.

The chain has TRBV11-3 and TRBJ2-1, with unresolved D. This CDR3 is built from 13 residues. Germline loops: CDR1 SGHNT, CDR2 YENEEA. V lost 5 bases and J 4 bases, leaving 9 bases between the germline ends. DNA for the CDR3: TGTGCCAGCAGCCCGAGAGAATACAATGAGCAGTTCTTC. Translation gives CASSPREYNEQFF.

The chain has TRBV6-1 and TRBJ1-2; the match to TRBD1 covers 12 bases. Trimming removed 2 bases from V and 4 bases from J; junction bases left unmatched: 8. The germline V gene encodes CDR1 MNHNS and CDR2 SASEGT. The CDR3 has 17 residues. DNA of the CDR3: TGTGCCAGCAGTGAACGGGACAGGGGGCAATTAGGCTATGGCTACACCTTC. It codes for CASSERDRGQLGYGYTF.

This chain joins TRBV7-6 and TRBJ1-3; 8 bases are shared with TRBD1. This CDR3 spans 19 amino acids. Germline CDR1 is SGHVS and CDR2 is FNYEAQ. V was clipped by 4 bases and J by 0 bases; unmatched bases: 14. CDR3 nucleotides: TGTGCCAGCAGCTCGAGGACAGGGCTATTTTTAAGCTCTGGAAACACCATATATTTT. Translation: CASSSRTGLFLSSGNTIYF. Full variable domain (rest looked up from reference TRBV7-6 and TRBJ1-3): GAGVSQSPRYKVTKRGQDVALRCDPISGHVSLYWYRQALGQGPEFLTYFNYEAQQDKSGLPNDRFSAERPEGSISTLTIQRTEQRDSAMYRCASSSRTGLFLSSGNTIYFGEGSWLTVV.

The chain has TRBV6-5 and TRBJ1-5; the D gene is possibly TRBD1 (6 bases). The CDR3 contains 16 residues. CDR1 is MNHEY and CDR2 is SVGAGI in the germline V gene. V dropped 3 bases and J dropped 4 bases, with 16 bases sitting between them. The CDR3 loop is CASSYTYSGTNQPQHF. The CDR3 DNA reads TGTGCCAGCAGTTATACGTACTCAGGGACAAATCAGCCCCAGCATTTT.

The V gene is TRBV19, the J gene TRBJ1-1; the match to TRBD1 covers 8 bases. This CDR3 region has 14 residues. The germline CDR1 and CDR2 sequences are LNHDA and SQIVND (reference sequence). The V and J ends lost 10 bases and 0 bases, in that order; junction bases with no gene match: 7. CDR3 coding DNA: TGTGCCACTACCCCGGGACAGGTGAACACTGAAGCTTTCTTT. Translating it yields CATTPGQVNTEAFF.

The rearrangement links TRBV5-8 to TRBJ1-2, with TRBD1 as a possible D gene (6 bases). This CDR3 contains 14 residues. The germline V and J ends were trimmed by 4 bases and 5 bases, with 15 bases remaining between them. Germline-derived CDR1 and CDR2 are SGHTS and YDEGEE. CDR3 loop: CASSRTVNPYGYTF. In nucleotides, the CDR3 is TGTGCCAGCAGCAGGACAGTAAATCCTTATGGCTACACCTTC.

The chain employs TRBV5-1 and TRBJ1-1; TRBD1 might be the D (6 bases). The CDR3 contains 14 residues. Trimming removed 3 bases from V and 1 base from J, with 10 bases in between. The germline V gene has CDR1 SGHRS and CDR2 YFSETQ. DNA for the CDR3: TGCGCCAGCAGCTACCAGACAGGGAACACTGAAGCTTTCTTT. It codes for CASSYQTGNTEAFF.

The table lists this clone with a count of one. V usage is TRBV5-1 and J usage is TRBJ2-5, with 12 bases matching TRBD2. The CDR3 is made up of 16 amino acids. The J segment lost 6 bases and the V segment lost 1 base, leaving 7 bases of the junction unmatched. The germline CDR1 and CDR2 sequences are SGHRS and YFSETQ. Written as DNA, the CDR3 is TGCGCCAGCAGCTTGTCGACTAGCGGGAGTGGAAAGACCCAGTACTTC. Translation gives CASSLSTSGSGKTQYF.

To note about this clone: One end of the junction is discordant with germline, which a read error may explain. In the same sample, other DNA sequences code for this CDR3. V usage is TRBV12-5 and J usage is TRBJ1-6; D unclear. The germline gives CDR1 LGHNT, CDR2 FRNRAP. This CDR3 contains 13 residues. The CDR3 spells CASGLLGKSPLHF. CDR3 DNA sequence: TGTGCCAGTGGTTTGCTCGGGAAATCACCCCTCCACTTT.

This chain connects TRBV7-2 to TRBJ1-5; 11 bases agree with TRBD1. Germline V gene data show CDR1 as SGHTA and CDR2 as FQGNSA. The CDR3 consists of 15 residues. The trim removed 3 bases at V and 6 bases at J, leaving 4 bases unmatched. CDR3 in amino acids: CASSFGQGASQPQHF. CDR3 DNA sequence: TGTGCCAGCAGCTTCGGACAGGGGGCGAGTCAGCCCCAGCATTTT.

This sequence joins TRBV19 and TRBJ1-2; D remains ambiguous. This CDR3 has 13 residues. CDR1 is LNHDA, CDR2 SQIVND, per germline (reference sequence). With 3 bases removed from V and 5 bases from J, the gap between germline ends came to 10 bases. The DNA for the CDR3 is TGTGCCAGTAGTATGAGTGCGGGATATGGCTACACCTTC. Its protein product is CASSMSAGYGYTF.

The V and J genes are TRBV4-2 and TRBJ1-5; 8 bases agree with TRBD1. Germline trimming cut 5 bases from V and 5 bases from J; bases unmatched to any gene: 8. The CDR3 loop spans 15 amino acids. The germline gives CDR1 LGHNA, CDR2 YNFKEQ. CDR3 protein: CASSSLTGVHQPQHF. The CDR3, as DNA: TGTGCCAGCAGCTCCTTGACAGGGGTCCATCAGCCCCAGCATTTT.

The chain uses TRBV7-9 and TRBJ2-7, with 10 bases lining up with TRBD1. V was pared by 5 bases and J by 4 bases, with 2 bases of the junction left unmatched. This CDR3 spans 13 amino acids. Germline loops: CDR1 SEHNR, CDR2 FQNEAQ (reference sequence). The CDR3 loop reads CASSRDRGYEQYF. The CDR3 DNA is TGTGCCAGCAGCCGGGACAGGGGATACGAGCAGTACTTC.

This clone was observed once. The rearrangement joins TRBV6-1 to TRBJ2-3; 7 bases agree with TRBD2. The CDR3 has 15 residues. CDR1 is MNHNS, CDR2 SASEGT, per germline. The trim removed 4 bases at V and 0 bases at J, leaving 4 bases unmatched. The chain's CDR3 is CASSALASSTDTQYF. In DNA form, the CDR3 reads TGTGCCAGCAGTGCACTAGCGTCTAGCACAGATACGCAGTATTTT.

The rearrangement uses TRBV6-5 and TRBJ2-7, with D perhaps TRBD1 (5 bases). This CDR3 spans 15 amino acids. V was trimmed by 4 bases and J by 1 base, leaving 14 bases between them. Germline V gene lookup returns CDR1 MNHEY and CDR2 SVGAGI. The CDR3 spells CASSSDRSTSYEQYF. The CDR3 DNA sequence: TGTGCCAGCAGTTCCGACAGATCGACTTCCTACGAGCAGTACTTC.

This clone appeared a few times. The DNA for the CDR3 is TGTGCCAGCAGCCAATTCAGCGAGCAGTACTTC. This sequence encodes CASSQFSEQYF. V usage is TRBV14 and J usage is TRBJ2-7; D remains unclear. V was pared by 2 bases and J by 6 bases, with 5 bases between. Germline V gives CDR1 SGHDN, CDR2 FVKESK. The CDR3 consists of 11 residues.

The V gene is TRBV9, the J gene TRBJ2-1; D is uncertain. V was pared by 0 bases and J by 6 bases, with 10 bases between. This CDR3 is 14 amino acids long. Germline V gene data show CDR1 as SGDLS and CDR2 as YYNGEE. The CDR3 DNA sequence: TGTGCCAGCAGCGTAGACTCCTTCCTCAATGAGCAGTTCTTC. Translated: CASSVDSFLNEQFF.

Here the CDR3 DNA reads TGTGCCAGCTCACCACCGCCAGCGAACACCGGGGAGCTGTTTTTT. Translation: CASSPPPANTGELFF. The chain recombines TRBV18 with TRBJ2-2; no clear D gene. Germline V gene sequence: CDR1 KGHSH, CDR2 LQKENI. This CDR3 contains 15 residues. Deletions cut 0 bases from V and 0 bases from J, with 5 bases between. The full variable domain, completed using reference TRBV18 and TRBJ2-2, is NAGVMQNPRHLVRRRGQEARLRCSPMKGHSHVYWYRQLPEEGLKFMVYLQKENIIDESGMPKERFSAEFPKEGPSILRIQQVVRGDSAAYFCASSPPPANTGELFFGEGSRLTVL.

The chain joins TRBV14 to TRBJ2-5, with 10 positions matching TRBD1. Per the germline V gene, CDR1 is SGHDN and CDR2 is FVKESK. With 4 bases clipped from V and 3 bases from J, the junction kept 5 bases outside the gene matches. The CDR3 is made up of 15 amino acids. For the CDR3, the DNA is TGTGCCAGCAGCCGTTGGGACAGGGGAAAAGAGACCCAGTACTTC. Protein sequence: CASSRWDRGKETQYF.

The chain carries TRBV18 and TRBJ2-2, with TRBD2 matching over 11 bases. Germline V gene sequence: CDR1 KGHSH, CDR2 LQKENI. CDR3 length equals 17 residues. V was pared by 2 bases and J by 1 base, with 3 bases of the junction left unmatched. CDR3: CASSPFGLAGNTGELFF. The CDR3 region has the DNA TGTGCCAGCTCACCATTTGGACTAGCGGGGAACACCGGGGAGCTGTTTTTT.

The chain carries TRBV7-3 and TRBJ2-2; 12 bases align to TRBD1. Trimming removed 5 bases from V and 6 bases from J; junction bases left unmatched: 7. The CDR3 runs 16 residues. Per the germline V gene, CDR1 is SGHTA and CDR2 is FQGTGA. CDR3 DNA sequence: TGTGCCAGCAGCCGAGGGACAGGGGGCGCGGCCGGGGAGCTGTTTTTT. It codes for CASSRGTGGAAGELFF.

The V and J genes are TRBV5-1 and TRBJ1-1; D is unclear. Germline V gives CDR1 SGHRS, CDR2 YFSETQ. Between the trimmed V and J ends, which lost 0 bases and 0 bases, there was a span of 12 bases. This CDR3 region has 16 residues. In DNA, the CDR3 is TGCGCCAGCAGCTTGGCCTACAGCAACATGAACACTGAAGCTTTCTTT. Encoded protein: CASSLAYSNMNTEAFF.